This T cell receptor (beta chain) originates from a study of identical twins. The study's findings and limits: Among monozygotic twins, out-of-frame TCR alpha sharing exceeded what models predicted. Beta out-of-frame twin sharing showed a weaker excess. Findings came from cross-sectional statistics, without long-term follow-up of donors.

There are a few counts of this clonotype. The antigen is not known. Germline V gene sequence: CDR1 SQVTM, CDR2 ANQGSEA. V gave up 7 bases and J gave up 2 bases; unmatched junction bases: 3. The CDR3 totals 13 residues. TCRdb passed the 5' RACE reads through MiXCR, listing each CDR3 protein once. Of about 530,000 distinct CDR3 sequences listed, 20% to 25% were seen once; the top ten hold about 0.48%. This sample was shared with a second study, whose subject was yellow fever vaccine responses in identical twins.

The specimen sequenced was CD4+ T cells sorted from blood. This TCR was sampled from a woman aged 18-29 years in good health. The chain is built from TRBV29-1 and TRBJ2-1; TRBD1 agrees at 9 bases. This chain's CDR3 is CSGGQGAYNEQFF. In DNA form, the CDR3 reads TGCAGCGGGGGACAGGGCGCCTACAATGAGCAGTTCTTC.